These 22 T cell receptor beta chains were sequenced from one sample in a study of T cell responses to AZD1222 COVID-19 vaccine. TCRdb keeps only in-frame clones here, not all; method: immunoSEQ multiplex PCR. The table shows fewer than 150,000 clones, with more than 75% occurring only once. The specimen was peripheral blood, collected on day 0 of AZD1222 vaccination. These receptors were obtained from an adult in good health.

V is TRBV28 and J is TRBJ1-2; 8 bases are a match to TRBD1. The V gene's germline CDR1 is MDHEN and CDR2 SYDVKM. The length of the CDR3 is 15 residues. Trimming removed 6 bases from V and 6 bases from J; junction bases left unmatched: 12. The chain's CDR3 is CASREGTGGSHGYTF. CDR3 bases: TGTGCCAGCAGGGAGGGGACAGGCGGCTCGCATGGCTACACCTTC.

Written as DNA, the CDR3 is TGTGCCAGTAGTATCTCGGGGCAAGGGGTCAATCAGCCCCAGCATTTT. Translation gives CASSISGQGVNQPQHF. The rearrangement links TRBV19 to TRBJ1-5; TRBD1 is a possible D gene (5 bases). V was cut by 3 bases and J by 3 bases, with 15 bases left in between. This CDR3 has 16 residues. CDR1 is LNHDA and CDR2 is SQIVND in the germline V gene (reference sequence). Supplemented by reference TRBV19 and TRBJ1-5, the full variable domain reads DGGITQSPKYLFRKEGQNVTLSCEQNLNHDAMYWYRQDPGQGLRLIYYSQIVNDFQKGDIAEGYSVSREKKESFPLTVTSAQKNPTAFYLCASSISGQGVNQPQHFGDGTRLSIL.

This clone was recorded only once. J is TRBJ2-7 and V is TRBV6-5, with 7 bases fitting TRBD1. From germline, CDR1 is MNHEY and CDR2 SVGAGI. The V segment lost 7 bases and the J segment 3 bases; nucleotides outside the gene matches: 3. The CDR3 runs to 12 residues. The DNA for the CDR3 is TGTGCCAGCACCGCAGGGGGCTACGAGCAGTACTTC. This sequence encodes CASTAGGYEQYF.

The chain employs TRBV29-1 and TRBJ1-5; TRBD1 is a possible D gene (6 bases). V dropped 7 bases and J dropped 1 base, with 11 bases sitting between them. In germline, CDR1 is SQVTM, CDR2 ANQGSEA. The CDR3 covers 13 residues. Here the CDR3 reads CSAQGSSNQPQHF. The CDR3 coding sequence is TGCAGCGCTCAGGGGTCAAGCAATCAGCCCCAGCATTTT.

This rearrangement joins TRBV7-2 to TRBJ1-2; tentatively, D is TRBD1 (5 bases). Trimming took 1 base from V and 2 from J, leaving 8 bases between them. Germline CDR1 SGHTA, CDR2 FQGNSA. The CDR3 is 14 amino acids. DNA for the CDR3: TGTGCCAGCAGCTTAGGACAGTACAACTATGGCTACACCTTC. Encoded protein: CASSLGQYNYGYTF.

The V gene is TRBV19, the J gene TRBJ1-5; unclear D gene. The germline CDR1 and CDR2 sequences are LNHDA and SQIVND (reference sequence). The CDR3 sequence is 16 residues long. The V end was cut by 4 bases, the J end by 1 base, with 14 bases between. The CDR3 sequence is CASSSLEPRSNQPQHF. CDR3 nucleotides: TGTGCCAGTAGTAGTCTCGAACCTCGCAGCAATCAGCCCCAGCATTTT. The full variable domain, its missing parts supplied by reference TRBV19 and TRBJ1-5, is DGGITQSPKYLFRKEGQNVTLSCEQNLNHDAMYWYRQDPGQGLRLIYYSQIVNDFQKGDIAEGYSVSREKKESFPLTVTSAQKNPTAFYLCASSSLEPRSNQPQHFGDGTRLSIL.

The V call is TRBV5-1, the J call TRBJ2-1; 8 bases are shared with TRBD1. Germline V gives CDR1 SGHRS, CDR2 YFSETQ. With V trimmed by 4 bases and J by 8 bases, 14 bases remained unmatched. This CDR3 has 16 residues. This CDR3 reads CASSPGTGQPWYEQFF. CDR3 coding DNA: TGCGCCAGCAGCCCTGGGACAGGACAACCATGGTATGAGCAGTTCTTC.

This rearrangement joins TRBV29-1 to TRBJ2-7; D possibly uses TRBD1 or TRBD2 (5 bases each). Trimming took off 1 base at V and 2 bases at J, with 9 bases between the two ends. The CDR3 contains 13 residues. CDR1 is SQVTM, CDR2 ANQGSEA, per germline. The CDR3, as DNA: TGCAGCGTTGAAGGGGACGGAGCCTACGAGCAGTACTTC. Encoded protein: CSVEGDGAYEQYF.

The chain couples TRBV5-8 to TRBJ1-3; D is unclear. Germline CDR1 is SGHTS and CDR2 is YDEGEE. Trimming removed 4 bases at V and 0 bases at J, with 14 bases between. This CDR3 has 16 residues. The CDR3: CASSPPYRGSGNTIYF. As DNA, the CDR3 is TGTGCCAGCAGCCCCCCCTACAGAGGCTCTGGAAACACCATATATTTT.

This clone was seen only once. This chain joins TRBV5-4 and TRBJ2-1, with a tentative D call TRBD2 (6 bases). CDR3 size: 12 residues. V was cut by 4 bases and J by 9 bases, with 11 bases left in between. The germline V gene has CDR1 SGHNT and CDR2 YYREEE (reference sequence). The chain's CDR3 is CASSREAFEQFF. The CDR3 bases are TGTGCCAGCAGCAGGGAGGCATTTGAGCAGTTCTTC.

The J gene is TRBJ2-1, the V gene TRBV5-1; 8 bases line up with TRBD2. Germline loops: CDR1 SGHRS, CDR2 YFSETQ. This CDR3 spans 17 amino acids. V lost 0 bases and J lost 6; bases outside the gene matches: 11. The CDR3 region has the DNA TGCGCCAGCAGCTTGGAAATATACGGGGGGGCGATCAATGAGCAGTTCTTC. This encodes CASSLEIYGGAINEQFF.

The chain joins TRBV27 to TRBJ1-5; 7 bases line up with TRBD1. J gave up 3 bases and V 6 bases, and 8 bases lay outside the gene matches. CDR3 length: 15 amino acids. The germline CDR1 and CDR2 sequences are MNHEY and SMNVEV (reference sequence). The CDR3 sequence: CASRLTGSSNQPQHF. CDR3 bases: TGTGCCAGCAGGTTGACAGGGTCCTCCAATCAGCCCCAGCATTTT.

This chain joins TRBV14 and TRBJ2-1; D is ambiguous. Germline V gene data show CDR1 as SGHDN and CDR2 as FVKESK. The CDR3 sequence is 16 residues long. The V and J ends lost 5 bases and 5 bases respectively, with 19 bases between them. As DNA, the CDR3 is TGTGCCAGCAGCTCGTGGAGTGGCGGAAAGGACAATGAGCAGTTCTTC. Its translation: CASSSWSGGKDNEQFF.

This clone was seen only once. J is TRBJ1-5 and V is TRBV2; D may be TRBD1 (5 bases). Trimming left V 5 bases short and J 1 base short, with 12 bases between. From germline, CDR1 is SNHLY and CDR2 FYNNEI. This CDR3 has 15 amino acids. CDR3 residues: CASSPAQGSNQPQHF. The DNA for the CDR3 is TGTGCCAGCAGTCCGGCGCAGGGAAGCAATCAGCCCCAGCATTTT. Full variable domain (outside the CDR3, taken from reference TRBV2 and TRBJ1-5): EPEVTQTPSHQVTQMGQEVILRCVPISNHLYFYWYRQILGQKVEFLVSFYNNEISEKSEIFDDQFSVERPDGSNFTLKIRSTKLEDSAMYFCASSPAQGSNQPQHFGDGTRLSIL.

V usage is TRBV15 and J usage is TRBJ2-7; 7 positions agree with TRBD1. CDR1 and CDR2 (germline): LNHNV, YYDKDF (reference sequence). V lost 5 bases and J lost 0; bases outside the gene matches: 10. This CDR3 spans 16 amino acids. The CDR3 loop reads CATSGDRADSSYEQYF. For the CDR3, the DNA is TGTGCCACCAGCGGCGACAGGGCCGATAGCTCCTACGAGCAGTACTTC.

This chain links TRBV7-9 with TRBJ2-7, with a tentative D call TRBD2 (5 bases). The ends were cut back, 0 bases at V and 5 bases at J, with 11 bases in the middle. This CDR3 has 14 residues. The germline V gene has CDR1 SEHNR and CDR2 FQNEAQ (reference sequence). CDR3 loop: CASSLASGSHEQYF. Written as DNA, the CDR3 is TGTGCCAGCAGCTTAGCGTCGGGGTCCCACGAGCAGTACTTC.

The V gene is TRBV16, the J gene TRBJ1-5; 10 positions agree with TRBD1. V was pared by 0 bases and J by 2 bases, with 10 bases of the junction left unmatched. There are 19 residues in the CDR3. CDR1 and CDR2 from the germline V gene are KGHSY and FQNENV. CDR3 in DNA: TGTGCCAGCAGCCAATCGGAGGGACAGGGGAGGGAAGGCAATCAGCCCCAGCATTTT. Translation: CASSQSEGQGREGNQPQHF.

The rearrangement uses TRBV28 and TRBJ2-7; tentatively, D is TRBD1 (6 bases). The CDR3 has 15 amino acids. CDR1 is MDHEN and CDR2 is SYDVKM in the germline V gene. The V end was cut by 6 bases, the J end by 4 bases, with 19 bases between. CDR3 protein: CASRLRGSPLYEQYF. DNA of the CDR3: TGTGCCAGCAGGTTGAGGGGGTCCCCATTATACGAGCAGTACTTC.

The chain is built from TRBV5-1 and TRBJ1-2; 8 bases agree with TRBD1. The CDR3 is 16 residues long. V gave up 5 bases and J gave up 1 base; unmatched junction bases: 10. Germline V CDR1 and CDR2: SGHRS, YFSETQ. CDR3 loop: CASRLTPQGVNYGYTF. CDR3 nucleotide sequence: TGCGCCAGCAGGTTAACACCACAGGGGGTTAACTATGGCTACACCTTC.

This clone came up once. The rearrangement links TRBV11-3 to TRBJ2-3, with D possibly being TRBD1 or TRBD2 (5 bases each). This CDR3 spans 16 amino acids. Trimming removed 2 bases at V and 2 bases at J, with 14 bases between. Germline V gives CDR1 SGHNT, CDR2 YENEEA. In DNA form, the CDR3 reads TGTGCCAGCAGCTTAAGGGGATTGGGGGACACAGATACGCAGTATTTT. As protein: CASSLRGLGDTDTQYF.

The chain combines TRBV27 with TRBJ1-6, with D possibly matching TRBD1 (5 bases). Per germline, CDR1 MNHEY and CDR2 SMNVEV (reference sequence). The CDR3 spans 13 residues. Trimming pared 8 bases from V and 6 bases from J, leaving 11 bases between. In DNA form, the CDR3 reads TGTGCCAGCGGACCGGGACCTAATTCACCCCTCCACTTT. This gives the protein CASGPGPNSPLHF.

The chain joins TRBV29-1 to TRBJ2-1; 10 bases are a match to TRBD1. Germline CDR1 SQVTM, CDR2 ANQGSEA. The CDR3 spans 14 residues. J lost 6 bases, V lost 6 bases, and 8 bases had no gene match. The CDR3 DNA follows: TGCAGCGTCTTGACAGGGGGCATCGGCAATGAGCAGTTCTTC. Translated, it gives CSVLTGGIGNEQFF.